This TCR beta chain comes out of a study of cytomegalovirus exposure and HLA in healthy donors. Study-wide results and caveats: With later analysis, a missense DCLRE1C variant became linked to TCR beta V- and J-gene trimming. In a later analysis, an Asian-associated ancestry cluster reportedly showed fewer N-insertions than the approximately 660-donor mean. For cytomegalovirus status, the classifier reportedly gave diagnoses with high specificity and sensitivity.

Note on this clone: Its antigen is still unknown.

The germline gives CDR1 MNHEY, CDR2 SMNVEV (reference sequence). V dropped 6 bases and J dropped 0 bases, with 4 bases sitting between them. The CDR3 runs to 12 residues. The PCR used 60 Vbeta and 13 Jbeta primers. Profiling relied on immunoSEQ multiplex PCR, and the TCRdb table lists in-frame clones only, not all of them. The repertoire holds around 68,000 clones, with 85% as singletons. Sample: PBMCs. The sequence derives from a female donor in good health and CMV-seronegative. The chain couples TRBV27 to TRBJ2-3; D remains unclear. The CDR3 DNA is TGTGCCAGCAGCCATAGCACAGATACGCAGTATTTT. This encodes CASSHSTDTQYF.